A single sample gave rise to the 10 T cell receptor beta chains below, sequenced in a study of shared clonotypes between healthy human individuals. As defined, naive CD8 cells were CD45RO-negative and positively selected for CCR7, with terminally differentiated effector memory CD45RA+ cells excluded. Profiled with immunoSEQ multiplex PCR; TCRdb holds only in-frame clones, not every one. The table has about 600,000 clones, about 95% seen once. The sequenced sample consisted of naive CD8+ T cells sorted from blood. The source of these receptors is a woman aged 25 to 39 in good health.

CDR3 sequence reads: CASTRQGLNTEAFF. The CDR3 DNA reads TGTGCCAGCACCCGACAGGGGTTGAACACTGAAGCTTTCTTT. This chain links TRBV27 with TRBJ1-1, with 8 positions matching TRBD1. The V gene's germline CDR1 is MNHEY and CDR2 SMNVEV (reference sequence). The V segment lost 7 bases and the J segment 0 bases; nucleotides outside the gene matches: 4. The CDR3 has 14 amino acids.

This chain connects TRBV5-1 to TRBJ2-7; TRBD2 agrees at 8 bases. The CDR3 runs to 16 residues. The junction had 13 bases not matched to a gene; V was cut back by 4 bases and J by 4 bases. Germline values: CDR1 SGHRS, CDR2 YFSETQ. In nucleotides, the CDR3 is TGCGCCAGCAGCCTAACTAGCGGAGCGTTTTTTTACGAGCAGTACTTC. Translating gives CASSLTSGAFFYEQYF.

The chain links TRBV5-6 to TRBJ2-3; no clear D. The CDR3 extends over 12 amino acids. V lost 0 bases and J 4 bases, leaving 3 bases between the germline ends. The germline CDR1 and CDR2 sequences are SGHDT and YYEEEE. In DNA form, the CDR3 reads TGTGCCAGCAGCTTGGTCCCAGATACGCAGTATTTT. This gives the protein CASSLVPDTQYF.

This chain joins TRBV5-8 and TRBJ1-3; D not certain. Trimming took off 7 bases at V and 9 bases at J, with 5 bases between the two ends. Germline V gene data show CDR1 as SGHTS and CDR2 as YDEGEE. The CDR3 length is 9 residues. CDR3 nucleotides: TGTGCCAGCGATCGCACCATATATTTT. Protein: CASDRTIYF.

This chain links TRBV5-5 with TRBJ1-5; tentative D call: TRBD1 (6 bases). The ends were cut back, 0 bases at V and 0 bases at J, with 13 bases in the middle. Germline values: CDR1 SGHKS, CDR2 YYEKEE (reference sequence). The length of the CDR3 is 17 residues. CDR3 coding DNA: TGTGCCAGCAGCTTGGATGTAGGGGGAGATAGCAATCAGCCCCAGCATTTT. Amino acids: CASSLDVGGDSNQPQHF.

DNA for the CDR3: TGTGCCAGCAGCCAGGCCGGGGAGCTGTTTTTT. This translates into CASSQAGELFF. The genes are TRBV16 and TRBJ2-2; D gene uncertain. Trimming removed 3 bases at V and 6 bases at J, with 2 bases between. CDR1 is KGHSY and CDR2 is FQNENV in the germline V gene. The CDR3 runs to 11 residues.

The chain recombines TRBV4-1 with TRBJ2-7, with 7 bases matching TRBD2. After removal of 2 bases from V and 4 bases from J, the junction contained 8 bases not matched to a gene. This CDR3 is 15 amino acids long. CDR1 and CDR2 from the germline V gene are MGHRA and YSYEKL. The CDR3 loop reads CASSQIMGGGYEQYF. The CDR3 DNA follows: TGCGCCAGCAGCCAAATAATGGGGGGAGGGTACGAGCAGTACTTC.

Note on this clone: This sample also contains other DNA sequences that code for the same CDR3. The V and J genes are TRBV29-1 and TRBJ2-7, with TRBD2 matching 7 bases. Per the germline V gene, CDR1 is SQVTM and CDR2 is ANQGSEA. V dropped 4 bases and J dropped 3; count of bases not matched to a gene: 6. The CDR3 is made up of 13 amino acids. The DNA of the CDR3 is TGCAGCGTTGTTACTAGCGAGGACTACGAGCAGTACTTC. Translation: CSVVTSEDYEQYF.

The J gene is TRBJ2-7, the V gene TRBV28, with 8 bases matching TRBD2. Germline-derived CDR1 and CDR2 are MDHEN and SYDVKM. CDR3 size: 15 residues. V lost 7 bases, J lost 3 bases, and 11 bases stayed unmatched. Here the CDR3 DNA reads TGTGCCAGCACCCCTGCGGGGGGTGTTGGCTACGAGCAGTACTTC. It specifies CASTPAGGVGYEQYF.

J is TRBJ2-7 and V is TRBV7-9; TRBD2 matches at 8 bases. The J segment lost 2 bases and the V segment lost 5 bases, leaving 8 bases of the junction unmatched. From germline, CDR1 is SEHNR and CDR2 FQNEAQ (reference sequence). This CDR3 has 15 residues. CDR3 coding DNA: TGTGCCAGCAGCGGAGAACCGGGACTAGCCTACGAGCAGTACTTC. The encoded protein is CASSGEPGLAYEQYF.